Below, one T cell receptor (beta chain) is given with its context. Its matching antigen is unknown. The CDR3 contains 19 residues. Germline V gene sequence: CDR1 LNHDA, CDR2 SQIVND (reference sequence). Trimming at V came to 6 bases and at J to 0 bases, leaving 16 bases not matched to a gene. The sample belongs to a study of OX40 agonist ivuxolimab in advanced cancers. The table came from immunoSEQ multiplex PCR; TCRdb's copy has only in-frame clones and leaves some out. The sample lists 50,000 to 80,000 clones; about 91% were seen once. Study findings and constraints: At 0.1 to 3.0 mg/kg, CD4+ and CD8+ blood T cells expanded clonally by week 6. CD8+ T cells were the subset that, on average, had more expanded clones than CD4+.

The TCR sequence derives from an adult with an advanced solid tumor such as melanoma, head and neck, liver or kidney cancer. The chain employs TRBV19 and TRBJ2-1; TRBD2 matches at 8 bases. Sequencing used CD4+ or CD8+ T cells sorted from blood, obtained in a trial of the OX40 agonist ivuxolimab. CDR3 sequence (DNA): TGTGCCAGTAGGGCGCAGCATAGCGGGACCCATGTCTCCTACAATGAGCAGTTCTTC. This sequence encodes CASRAQHSGTHVSYNEQFF.